Presented here are 2 T cell receptor beta chains from one specimen sequenced in a study of shared clonotypes between healthy human individuals. Sequencing was performed with immunoSEQ multiplex PCR; in TCRdb, only in-frame clones are kept and a portion is missing. The sample lists about 480,000 clones, 79% occurring once. What was sequenced was PBMCs. Every receptor here comes from a woman aged 40 to 50 in good health. Some clones in this sample may be carry-over from other donors' samples.

The V gene is TRBV27, the J gene TRBJ2-1, with D perhaps matching TRBD2 (6 bases). Germline V gene sequence: CDR1 MNHEY, CDR2 SMNVEV (reference sequence). Trimming cost V 3 bases and J 5 bases, with 8 bases left between them. There are 13 residues in the CDR3. The DNA for the CDR3 is TGTGCCAGCAGTTTTGGACTAAACAATGAGCAGTTCTTC. It encodes CASSFGLNNEQFF.

The V gene is TRBV11-1, the J gene TRBJ2-5; D unresolved. Trimming removed 5 bases from V and 5 bases from J, with 9 bases in between. The CDR3 consists of 12 residues. Germline CDR1 is SGHAT and CDR2 is FQDESV (reference sequence). The DNA for the CDR3 is TGTGCCAGCAGCCATGATAGGGAGACCCAGTACTTC. Translated, it gives CASSHDRETQYF.